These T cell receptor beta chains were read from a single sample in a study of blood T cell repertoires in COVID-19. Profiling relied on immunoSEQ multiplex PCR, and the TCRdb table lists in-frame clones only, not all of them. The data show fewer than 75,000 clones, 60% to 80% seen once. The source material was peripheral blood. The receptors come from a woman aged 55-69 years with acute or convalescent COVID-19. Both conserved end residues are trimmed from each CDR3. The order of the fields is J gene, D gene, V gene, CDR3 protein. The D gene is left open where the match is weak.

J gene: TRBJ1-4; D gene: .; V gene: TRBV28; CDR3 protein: ASSNTGSNEKLF
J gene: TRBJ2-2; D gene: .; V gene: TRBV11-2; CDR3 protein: ASSSSGTGELF
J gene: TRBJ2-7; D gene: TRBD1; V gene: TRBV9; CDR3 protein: ASSVGTGPYEQY
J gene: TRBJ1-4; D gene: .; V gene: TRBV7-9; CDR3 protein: ASSSLLMTGNREKLF
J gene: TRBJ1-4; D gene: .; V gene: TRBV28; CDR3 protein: ASSLWAAGLNEKLF
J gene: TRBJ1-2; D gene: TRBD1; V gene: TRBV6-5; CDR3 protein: ASSRTGDNYGYT
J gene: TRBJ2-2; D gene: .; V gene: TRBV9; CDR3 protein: ASSPGGSPRTGELF
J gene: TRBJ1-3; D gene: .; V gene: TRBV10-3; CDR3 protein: AISDQQIDSGNTIY
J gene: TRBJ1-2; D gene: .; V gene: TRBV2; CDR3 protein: ASSEPGAYGYT
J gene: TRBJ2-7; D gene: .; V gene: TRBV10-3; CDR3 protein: AISSEYEQY
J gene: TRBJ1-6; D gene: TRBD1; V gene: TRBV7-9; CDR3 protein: ASSLDGTGGISPLH
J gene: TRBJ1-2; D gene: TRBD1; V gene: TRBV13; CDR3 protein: ASSLVGQGAIGYT
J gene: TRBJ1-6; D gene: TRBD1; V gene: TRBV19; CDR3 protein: ASSMYLRGLYSPLH
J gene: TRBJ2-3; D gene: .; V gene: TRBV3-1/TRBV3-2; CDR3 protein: ASPAFSPGLPTYTQY
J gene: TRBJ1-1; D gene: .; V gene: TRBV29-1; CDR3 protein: SVEKGLGTEAF
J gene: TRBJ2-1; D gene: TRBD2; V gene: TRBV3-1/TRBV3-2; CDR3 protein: ASSQMGGGNEQF
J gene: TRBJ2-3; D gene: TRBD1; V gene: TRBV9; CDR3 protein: ASSAGGTGGIDTQY
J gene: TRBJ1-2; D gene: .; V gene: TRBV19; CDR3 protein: ASSPDRTSPRGYT
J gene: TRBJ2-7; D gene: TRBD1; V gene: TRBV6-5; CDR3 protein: AATSGTGGFYEQY
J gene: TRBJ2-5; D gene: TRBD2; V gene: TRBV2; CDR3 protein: ASTPSGGQETQY
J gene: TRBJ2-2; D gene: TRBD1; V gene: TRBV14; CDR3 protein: ASSQQGQGNTGELF
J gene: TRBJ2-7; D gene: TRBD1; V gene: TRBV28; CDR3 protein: ASRPGTDTSYEQY
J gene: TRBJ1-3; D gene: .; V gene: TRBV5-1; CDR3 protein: ASSPPIQGTGGNTIY
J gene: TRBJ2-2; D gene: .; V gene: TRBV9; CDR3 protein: ASSRGGGELF
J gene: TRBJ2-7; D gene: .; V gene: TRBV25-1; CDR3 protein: ASSEAGWSGEQY
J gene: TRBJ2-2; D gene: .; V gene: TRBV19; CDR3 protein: ASSMDSGGYTGELF
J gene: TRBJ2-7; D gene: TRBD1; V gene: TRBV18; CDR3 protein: ASSPSRGQVNEQY
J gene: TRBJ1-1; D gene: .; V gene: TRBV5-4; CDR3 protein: ASSAATVRGTEAF
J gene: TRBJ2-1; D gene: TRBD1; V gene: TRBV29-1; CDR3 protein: SVSRDRGRAEQF
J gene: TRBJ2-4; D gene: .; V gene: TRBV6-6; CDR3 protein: ASSYNTALAKNIQY
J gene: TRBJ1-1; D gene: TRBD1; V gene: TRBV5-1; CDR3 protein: ASSWTGGFDTEAF
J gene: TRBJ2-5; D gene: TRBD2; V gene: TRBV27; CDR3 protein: ASSFLSGGQETQY
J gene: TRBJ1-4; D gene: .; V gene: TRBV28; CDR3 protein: ASSSRQLPNEKLF
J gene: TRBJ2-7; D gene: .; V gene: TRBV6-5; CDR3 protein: ASSLTSGYEQY
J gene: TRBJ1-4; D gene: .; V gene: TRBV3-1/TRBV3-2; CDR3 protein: ASSQDRRTNEKLF
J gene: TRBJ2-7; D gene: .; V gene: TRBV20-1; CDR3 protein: SARRSYEQY
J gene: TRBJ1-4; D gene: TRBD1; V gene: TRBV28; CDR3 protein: ASSSAGQGAGEKLF
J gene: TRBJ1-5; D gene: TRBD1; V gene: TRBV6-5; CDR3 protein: ASRSTGDSNQPQH
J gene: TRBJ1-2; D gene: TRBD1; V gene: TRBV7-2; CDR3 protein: ASGRGQGYGYT
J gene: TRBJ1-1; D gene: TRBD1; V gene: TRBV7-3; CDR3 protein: ASSPGQGIGTEAF
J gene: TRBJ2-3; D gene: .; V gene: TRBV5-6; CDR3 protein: ASSLVSRTDTQY
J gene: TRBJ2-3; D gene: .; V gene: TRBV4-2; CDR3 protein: ASSQEEGVTDTQY
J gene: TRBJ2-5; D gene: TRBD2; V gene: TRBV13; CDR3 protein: ASSLGPGGETQY
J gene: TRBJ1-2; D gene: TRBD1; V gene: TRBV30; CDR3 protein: AWSRQGANYGYT
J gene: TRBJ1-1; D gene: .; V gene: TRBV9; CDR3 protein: ASSPDLMNTEAF
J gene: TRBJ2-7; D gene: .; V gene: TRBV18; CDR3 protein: ASSRQGTNYEQY
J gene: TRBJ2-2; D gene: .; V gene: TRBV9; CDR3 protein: ASSPLSGQSGELF